This is a list of T cell receptor beta chains from one sample in a study of T cells in Graves' hyperthyroidism and ophthalmopathy. Using its own MiXCR run on the multiplex PCR reads, TCRdb lists one record per CDR3 protein. The data contain roughly 700,000 distinct CDR3 sequences, around 40% of them singletons. Sequenced material: blood. The receptors were sampled from a middle-aged woman with Graves' hyperthyroidism. Each CDR3 is given without its conserved first and last residue.

v_call cdr3_length cdr3_aa
TRBV19 13 ASSMGQGETYEQY
TRBV7-8 12 ASSRGQAGQPQH
TRBV10-3 12 AILRQGMNTEAF
TRBV11-2 14 ASSLDQRQGSYGYT
TRBV7-2 12 ASSGAEGFYGYT
TRBV10-2 12 ASRARGQGQPQH
TRBV12-3/TRBV12-4 9 ASSGSRGYT
TRBV11-3 15 ASSHIAGGLGQETQY
TRBV6-5 13 ASRPDRGRDQPQH
TRBV5-4 11 ASSLDRDSPLH
TRBV5-7 12 ASSFWGRTYEQY
TRBV5-1 13 ASSFTNTPEDEAF
TRBV7-2 13 ASSVGTAMNTEAF
TRBV4-2 14 ASSDSFGSSHQPQH
TRBV10-3 13 AISESLLRNTEAF
TRBV6-1 12 ASSGAPGNQPQH
TRBV20-1 10 SAESGSYGYT
TRBV7-2 13 ASSASRVGSSPLH
TRBV24-1 13 ATNDNRIGSYEQY
TRBV10-2 12 ATEAGHGNEKLF
TRBV10-2 14 ASSLIRGVTNTEAF
TRBV7-2 15 ASSLNPWGRVNEKLF
TRBV7-6 10 ASSLVSHEQY
TRBV24-1 14 ATSDSGLAGTGELF
TRBV19 12 ASSMGGTGNTIY
TRBV7-2 15 ASSLGWGGFNTGELF
TRBV19 9 ASSIADTQY
TRBV20-1 13 SARDFGGLRTEAF
TRBV10-1 13 ASGHGGPGANVLT
TRBV19 12 ASTTPGQGIDYT
TRBV10-3 11 AIRTQGWDEQY
TRBV6-5 11 ASSYTRGAEAF
TRBV6-4 12 ASSDRDRNYEQY
TRBV7-8 13 ASSVYRDRNSPLH
TRBV19 12 ASSIGSGVQPQH
TRBV7-2 13 ASSLMGTGDEKLF
TRBV6-5 13 ASSYSSMGHYGYT
TRBV11-2 15 ASSLGGEGSYNSPLH
TRBV7-9 14 ASQLTTTARNTEAF
TRBV5-1 11 ASRREGQETQY
TRBV9 13 ASSVGGGSYYGYT
TRBV4-3 11 ASSQDRGGPLH
TRBV7-9 12 ASSHRDRGSPLH
TRBV5-6 12 ASSLDRYQETQY
TRBV2 12 ASVAGQLNTEAF
TRBV6-5 12 ASSFATGKDGYT
TRBV19 11 ASRGQMNEKLF
TRBV9 11 ANRGELNYGYT
TRBV5-1 12 ASAQGTNTGELF
TRBV7-9 15 ASAGAGLSLLIYGYT
TRBV24-1 9 ATSGFDGYT
TRBV25-1 12 ASSEQGVIYGYT
TRBV7-2 13 ASSDGPGTGNTIY